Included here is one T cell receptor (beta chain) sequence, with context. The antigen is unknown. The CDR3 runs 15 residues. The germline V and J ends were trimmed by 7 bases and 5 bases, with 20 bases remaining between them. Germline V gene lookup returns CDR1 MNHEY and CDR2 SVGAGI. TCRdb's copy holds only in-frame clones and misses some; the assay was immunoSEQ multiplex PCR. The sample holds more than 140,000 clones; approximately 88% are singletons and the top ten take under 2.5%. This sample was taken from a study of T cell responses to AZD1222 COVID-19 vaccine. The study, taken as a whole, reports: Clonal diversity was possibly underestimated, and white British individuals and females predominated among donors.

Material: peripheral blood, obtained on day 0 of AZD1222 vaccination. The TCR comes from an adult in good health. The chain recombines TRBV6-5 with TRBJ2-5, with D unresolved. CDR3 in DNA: TGTGCCAGCACTGTTTTTCGAGGCCTAAGGGAGACCCAGTACTTC. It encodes CASTVFRGLRETQYF.